This T cell receptor (beta chain) stems from a study of cytomegalovirus exposure and HLA in healthy donors. The germline gives CDR1 LGHNA, CDR2 YNFKEQ. CDR3 size: 12 residues. About this clone itself: Its specificity is unknown.

Study conclusions and caveats: Researchers counted approximately 160 TCR beta chains as cytomegalovirus-associated. Indistinguishable V segments such as TRBV6-2 and TRBV6-3 were excluded. It has been reported that TCR beta sequences accurately predicted the HLA-A and HLA-B alleles of most subjects.

The PCR made use of 60 Vbeta and 13 Jbeta primers. Clones were sequenced by immunoSEQ multiplex PCR, and TCRdb holds only the in-frame ones, with some missing. The table gives tens of thousands of clones; the top ten clones make up about 2.3% of it. This chain links TRBV4-2 with TRBJ1-2, with a tentative D call TRBD1 (5 bases). The sequenced material came from PBMCs. The receptor was isolated from a female donor in good health and CMV-seronegative. The DNA of the CDR3 is TGTGCTAGCGGCACGGGGGACGATGGCTACACCTTC. Translation: CASGTGDDGYTF.